A selection of T cell receptor beta chains follows, all from one sample in a study of control samples from healthy donors and cancer patients. Some clones are missing from TCRdb's copy, which holds only in-frame ones; the method was immunoSEQ multiplex PCR. The sample shows under 150,000 clones, about 95% of them seen only once. The sequencing input was blood. The receptors stem from a man aged 25 to 40 in good health. Both conserved end residues are part of each CDR3. The D gene is left open where the match is weak. Size values are once, few and many counts, or a class for expanded clones, and some rows have none.

clone_size: .; v_call: TRBV6-2/TRBV6-3; j_call: TRBJ1-2; d_call: .; cdr3_aa: CASNPSGKFNYGYTF; cdr3_nt: TGTGCCAGCAACCCGTCGGGAAAGTTTAACTATGGCTACACCTTC
clone_size: once; v_call: TRBV19; j_call: TRBJ1-5; d_call: .; cdr3_aa: CASSMWKYSNQPQHF; cdr3_nt: TGTGCCAGTAGTATGTGGAAATATAGCAATCAGCCCCAGCATTTT
clone_size: few; v_call: TRBV7-2; j_call: TRBJ1-2; d_call: .; cdr3_aa: CASSVVSGTGGYTF; cdr3_nt: TGTGCCAGCAGCGTCGTAAGCGGAACAGGGGGCTACACCTTC
clone_size: .; v_call: TRBV4-3; j_call: TRBJ2-2; d_call: .; cdr3_aa: CASSQALAWPGELFF; cdr3_nt: TGCGCCAGCAGCCAAGCGTTAGCTTGGCCGGGGGAGCTGTTTTTT
clone_size: .; v_call: TRBV30; j_call: TRBJ2-2; d_call: .; cdr3_aa: CAWSVKGGPGGELFF; cdr3_nt: TGTGCCTGGAGTGTCAAGGGGGGCCCGGGCGGGGAGCTGTTTTTT
clone_size: .; v_call: TRBV28; j_call: TRBJ1-5; d_call: .; cdr3_aa: CASSFPGRQGSQHF; cdr3_nt: TGTGCCAGCAGTTTTCCGGGACGCCAGGGGTCCCAGCATTTT
clone_size: .; v_call: TRBV2; j_call: TRBJ2-2; d_call: TRBD2; cdr3_aa: CASSEGAGGPTGELFF; cdr3_nt: TGTGCCAGCAGTGAAGGAGCGGGGGGTCCCACCGGGGAGCTGTTTTTT
clone_size: .; v_call: TRBV7-8; j_call: TRBJ2-7; d_call: .; cdr3_aa: CASSPGPRRGHEQYF; cdr3_nt: TGTGCCAGCAGCCCGGGCCCTCGCCGGGGCCACGAGCAGTACTTC
clone_size: few; v_call: TRBV19; j_call: TRBJ1-6; d_call: .; cdr3_aa: CASSIDIYNSPLHF; cdr3_nt: TGTGCCAGTAGTATCGACATTTATAATTCACCCCTCCACTTT
clone_size: .; v_call: TRBV12-3/TRBV12-4; j_call: TRBJ1-1; d_call: .; cdr3_aa: CASTPVNTEAFF; cdr3_nt: TGTGCCAGCACCCCAGTGAACACTGAAGCTTTCTTT
clone_size: .; v_call: TRBV7-2; j_call: TRBJ1-2; d_call: .; cdr3_aa: CASSLTDTLFGYTF; cdr3_nt: TGTGCCAGCAGCTTAACTGACACCCTATTCGGCTACACCTTC
clone_size: .; v_call: TRBV19; j_call: TRBJ1-1; d_call: .; cdr3_aa: CASSRSQGTEAFF; cdr3_nt: TGTGCCAGTAGTAGGAGCCAGGGTACTGAAGCTTTCTTT
clone_size: .; v_call: TRBV19; j_call: TRBJ2-1; d_call: .; cdr3_aa: CASRPGRGVYNEQFF; cdr3_nt: TGTGCCAGTCGGCCGGGACGGGGTGTCTACAATGAGCAGTTCTTC
clone_size: .; v_call: TRBV7-9; j_call: TRBJ1-1; d_call: .; cdr3_aa: CASMIGVRTEAFF; cdr3_nt: TGTGCCAGCATGATAGGGGTTCGCACTGAAGCTTTCTTT
clone_size: .; v_call: TRBV5-4; j_call: TRBJ2-5; d_call: .; cdr3_aa: CASRRGGETQYF; cdr3_nt: TGTGCCAGCAGGAGGGGGGGAGAGACCCAGTACTTC
clone_size: .; v_call: TRBV11-2; j_call: TRBJ2-7; d_call: .; cdr3_aa: CASSLDADSTAYEQYF; cdr3_nt: TGTGCCAGCAGCTTAGATGCAGATTCAACCGCCTACGAGCAGTACTTC
clone_size: .; v_call: TRBV5-1; j_call: TRBJ2-7; d_call: TRBD1; cdr3_aa: CASSLGQGMGEQYF; cdr3_nt: TGCGCCAGCAGCTTGGGACAGGGGATGGGTGAGCAGTACTTC
clone_size: .; v_call: TRBV4-2; j_call: TRBJ2-7; d_call: TRBD2; cdr3_aa: CASSLKRELAGRYEQYF; cdr3_nt: TGTGCCAGCAGCCTAAAGCGGGAGCTAGCGGGTAGGTACGAGCAGTACTTC
clone_size: .; v_call: TRBV27; j_call: TRBJ1-2; d_call: TRBD1; cdr3_aa: CASSRDRGRNYGYTF; cdr3_nt: TGTGCCAGCAGTAGAGACAGGGGGCGTAACTATGGCTACACCTTC
clone_size: .; v_call: TRBV6-5; j_call: TRBJ2-1; d_call: .; cdr3_aa: CASIRGNEQFF; cdr3_nt: TGTGCCAGCATAAGGGGCAATGAGCAGTTCTTC
clone_size: .; v_call: TRBV6-6; j_call: TRBJ2-7; d_call: TRBD1; cdr3_aa: CASRTGQGDNEQYF; cdr3_nt: TGTGCCAGCAGGACCGGACAGGGGGACAACGAGCAGTACTTC
clone_size: .; v_call: TRBV18; j_call: TRBJ2-1; d_call: TRBD2; cdr3_aa: CASSPTVAGGLNEQFF; cdr3_nt: TGTGCCAGCTCACCAACTGTAGCGGGGGGACTTAATGAGCAGTTCTTC
clone_size: .; v_call: TRBV5-4; j_call: TRBJ2-7; d_call: .; cdr3_aa: CASRQGEYEQYF; cdr3_nt: TGTGCCAGCAGACAGGGAGAATACGAGCAGTACTTC
clone_size: .; v_call: TRBV19; j_call: TRBJ1-5; d_call: .; cdr3_aa: CASTQGLQPQHF; cdr3_nt: TGTGCCAGTACCCAGGGGCTACAGCCCCAGCATTTT
clone_size: .; v_call: TRBV7-9; j_call: TRBJ2-7; d_call: .; cdr3_aa: CASSLLNEQYF; cdr3_nt: TGTGCCAGCAGCTTATTAAACGAGCAGTACTTC
clone_size: .; v_call: TRBV7-2; j_call: TRBJ1-2; d_call: .; cdr3_aa: CASSYGQPYGYTF; cdr3_nt: TGTGCCAGCAGCTACGGACAGCCTTATGGCTACACCTTC
clone_size: .; v_call: TRBV9; j_call: TRBJ1-6; d_call: TRBD1; cdr3_aa: CASSVESPTSRGLRYNSPLHF; cdr3_nt: TGTGCCAGCAGCGTAGAATCCCCCACCTCGAGGGGGCTTAGGTATAATTCACCCCTCCACTTT
clone_size: .; v_call: TRBV5-5; j_call: TRBJ2-6; d_call: TRBD1; cdr3_aa: CASSLTGTGGSGANVLTF; cdr3_nt: TGTGCCAGCAGCTTGACCGGGACAGGGGGTAGTGGGGCCAACGTCCTGACTTTC